Each of the 20 T cell receptor beta chains below was sequenced from the same sample in a study of long-term antiretroviral therapy in people with HIV. Version v3.0 of the immunoSEQ assay ran at survey level. TCRdb's table, derived via immunoSEQ multiplex PCR, lists solely in-frame clones and lacks some. The sample consists of over 8,500 clones, about 81% of them appearing once. This specimen consisted of unsorted PBMCs, obtained 7.2 years after starting antiretroviral therapy. The origin of the receptors is a man aged 50 or older with HIV.

The gene calls are TRBV6-6 and TRBJ2-7; 7 positions agree with TRBD1. This CDR3 is built from 15 residues. V trimming: 4 bases; J trimming: 3 bases; junction bases outside the gene matches: 9. Germline CDR1 MNHNY, CDR2 SVGAGI (reference sequence). CDR3 nucleotide sequence: TGTGCCAGCAGTTCGGGACAGCCGAGCCTCTACGAGCAGTACTTC. It is translated as CASSSGQPSLYEQYF.

This sequence joins TRBV6-5 and TRBJ1-1; no clear D gene. The CDR3 loop spans 14 amino acids. From germline, CDR1 is MNHEY and CDR2 SVGAGI. Trimming shortened V by 2 bases and J by 5 bases, and 12 bases separated the two germline ends. The CDR3 protein is CASSYAGGGTEAFF. CDR3 DNA sequence: TGTGCCAGCAGTTACGCAGGCGGAGGGACTGAAGCTTTCTTT.

The rearrangement uses TRBV11-1 and TRBJ2-3, with a weak D call TRBD1 (5 bases). The V gene lost 2 bases and the J gene lost 1 base, with 10 bases spanning the gap. CDR3 length: 15 amino acids. Germline CDR1 is SGHAT and CDR2 is FQDESV (reference sequence). The CDR3 is CASSLPDIRTDTQYF. CDR3 nucleotide sequence: TGTGCCAGCAGCTTACCGGACATTCGCACAGATACGCAGTATTTT.

V is TRBV7-9 and J is TRBJ2-3, with 10 bases that match TRBD2. After removal of 5 bases from V and 0 bases from J, the junction contained 8 bases not matched to a gene. Germline V gives CDR1 SEHNR, CDR2 FQNEAQ (reference sequence). The CDR3 contains 17 residues. CDR3 amino acids: CASSPLRLAGSTDTQYF. CDR3 in DNA: TGTGCCAGCAGCCCCCTAAGACTAGCGGGTAGCACAGATACGCAGTATTTT.

CDR3: CASSLAVESTDTQYF. The CDR3 coding sequence is TGTGCCAGCAGCTTAGCTGTCGAAAGCACAGATACGCAGTATTTT. V gene TRBV13 combines with J gene TRBJ2-3; D call uncertain. The CDR3 is 15 residues long. CDR1 and CDR2 (germline): PRHDT, FYEKMQ (reference sequence). V dropped 1 base and J dropped 0 bases, with 8 bases sitting between them.

The rearrangement joins TRBV6-5 to TRBJ1-1, with 7 positions matching TRBD1. Germline V gene data show CDR1 as MNHEY and CDR2 as SVGAGI. This CDR3 spans 12 amino acids. V was pared by 6 bases and J by 6 bases, with 4 bases of the junction left unmatched. CDR3 region: CASRGQTAEAFF. The CDR3 region has the DNA TGTGCCAGCAGGGGACAGACGGCTGAAGCTTTCTTT.

To note about this clone: At one of its ends the junction is not consistent with the germline gene, which may arise from a read error. V usage is TRBV19 and J usage is TRBJ2-2; D is possibly TRBD2 (5 bases). The CDR3 sequence is 18 residues long. CDR1 is LNHDA and CDR2 is SQIVND in the germline V gene (reference sequence). The CDR3 sequence: CASSITLAGLSKAGELFF. DNA of the CDR3: TGTGCCAGCAGTATCACCCTAGCTGGCCTATCCAAAGCCGGGGAGCTGTTTTTT.

This chain uses TRBV7-8 with TRBJ2-1, with TRBD2 identical over 8 bases. In germline, CDR1 is SGHVS, CDR2 FQNEAQ. The CDR3 runs 14 residues. V was pared by 5 bases and J by 7 bases, with 7 bases of the junction left unmatched. CDR3 sequence (DNA): TGTGCCAGCAGCCTGACGCGGGGGGATAATGAGCAGTTCTTC. Translated, it gives CASSLTRGDNEQFF.

The chain links TRBV5-1 to TRBJ1-1; D is uncertain. Germline V gives CDR1 SGHRS, CDR2 YFSETQ. The CDR3 runs to 14 residues. The V and J ends lost 2 bases and 6 bases respectively, with 14 bases between them. As DNA, the CDR3 is TGCGCCAGCAGCTTAGGCAGGTTGGGCGCTGAAGCTTTCTTT. It specifies CASSLGRLGAEAFF.

V and J are TRBV29-1 and TRBJ2-7, with unresolved D. The CDR3 loop spans 12 amino acids. The germline gives CDR1 SQVTM, CDR2 ANQGSEA. V was clipped by 6 bases and J by 3 bases, with 12 bases between them. DNA of the CDR3: TGCAGCGTCACCGGTCCCAACTACGAGCAGTACTTC. It encodes CSVTGPNYEQYF.

V and J are TRBV5-1 and TRBJ2-7, with D tentatively TRBD1 (5 bases). The CDR3 is 15 amino acids. Germline CDR1 SGHRS, CDR2 YFSETQ. V shed 5 bases and J shed 2 bases, with 17 bases lying between them. CDR3 sequence: CASRPDPTEPYEQYF. The DNA for the CDR3 is TGCGCCAGCAGGCCAGATCCGACAGAGCCCTACGAGCAGTACTTC. Variable domain in full (rest from reference TRBV5-1 and TRBJ2-7): KAGVTQTPRYLIKTRGQQVTLSCSPISGHRSVSWYQQTPGQGLQFLFEYFSETQRNKGNFPGRFSGRQFSNSRSEMNVSTLELGDSALYLCASRPDPTEPYEQYFGPGTRLTVT.

This clone has just one count. Written as DNA, the CDR3 is TGTGCCAGCAGTCGAGGACAGAACACTGAAGCTTTCTTT. It is translated as CASSRGQNTEAFF. This chain links TRBV6-1 with TRBJ1-1; TRBD1 is a possible D gene (5 bases). This CDR3 is 13 amino acids long. V dropped 5 bases and J dropped 1 base, with 8 bases sitting between them. Looked up from germline, CDR1 is MNHNS and CDR2 is SASEGT.

This chain joins TRBV5-5 and TRBJ2-5; TRBD1 matches at 8 bases. CDR3 length equals 15 residues. V lost 3 bases to trimming and J lost 1 base; unmatched junction nucleotides: 5. CDR1 is SGHKS, CDR2 YYEKEE, per germline (reference sequence). The CDR3 coding sequence is TGTGCCAGCAGCTACGGGACAGGCATCCAAGAGACCCAGTACTTC. Amino acid sequence: CASSYGTGIQETQYF.

The V gene is TRBV4-1, the J gene TRBJ1-3; D is possibly TRBD1 (6 bases). The CDR3 spans 15 residues. Germline V gives CDR1 MGHRA, CDR2 YSYEKL. Trimming shortened V by 0 bases and J by 8 bases, and 14 bases separated the two germline ends. The CDR3 loop is CASSQEWSGVDTIYF. CDR3 DNA: TGCGCCAGCAGCCAAGAATGGTCAGGGGTAGACACCATATATTTT.

The CDR3 protein is CASSSQGFDEQYF. Here the CDR3 DNA reads TGTGCCAGCAGTTCACAGGGTTTCGACGAGCAGTACTTC. The rearrangement links TRBV6-5 to TRBJ2-7; possible D gene TRBD1, 6 bases. The CDR3 is 13 residues long. CDR1 is MNHEY, CDR2 SVGAGI, per germline. Trimming shortened V by 4 bases and J by 5 bases, and 12 bases separated the two germline ends.

This clone was seen a single time. V usage is TRBV6-5 and J usage is TRBJ1-2; D may be TRBD1 (6 bases). Trimming took 2 bases from V and 0 from J, leaving 10 bases between them. The germline V gene encodes CDR1 MNHEY and CDR2 SVGAGI. The CDR3 is 15 residues long. Written as DNA, the CDR3 is TGTGCCAGCAGTTACGGGGGGGCGGCTAACTATGGCTACACCTTC. This translates into CASSYGGAANYGYTF.

The genes are TRBV27 and TRBJ1-1; TRBD1 aligns across 8 bases. After removal of 4 bases from V and 2 bases from J, the junction contained 6 bases not matched to a gene. Germline CDR1 reads MNHEY; CDR2 reads SMNVEV (reference sequence). CDR3 length equals 15 residues. DNA for the CDR3: TGTGCCAGCAGTTCCCGGACAGGGATTAACACTGAAGCTTTCTTT. This gives the protein CASSSRTGINTEAFF.

This clone was seen a single time. This rearrangement joins TRBV2 to TRBJ1-2; 7 bases agree with TRBD1. Germline V gene data show CDR1 as SNHLY and CDR2 as FYNNEI. After removal of 5 bases from V and 5 bases from J, the junction contained 14 bases not matched to a gene. This CDR3 is built from 16 residues. The CDR3, as DNA: TGTGCCAGCAGTTTAGCCCGACAGGGCTTGAGTTATGGCTACACCTTC. This sequence encodes CASSLARQGLSYGYTF.

This clone was detected only a few times. The V call is TRBV28, the J call TRBJ2-2; 10 bases map to TRBD1. This CDR3 spans 14 amino acids. CDR1 is MDHEN and CDR2 is SYDVKM in the germline V gene. The junction had 0 bases not matched to a gene; V was cut back by 4 bases and J by 4 bases. CDR3 DNA sequence: TGTGCCAGCAGTTGGACAGGGGGCACCGGGGAGCTGTTTTTT. Residues: CASSWTGGTGELFF.

V and J are TRBV9 and TRBJ1-1, with a possible D match to TRBD1 (6 bases). The V and J ends lost 4 bases and 4 bases respectively, with 17 bases between them. The CDR3 is 15 residues long. Germline V gene lookup returns CDR1 SGDLS and CDR2 YYNGEE. The CDR3 DNA reads as TGTGCCAGCAGCCTATACAGGGACGTAGGCACTGAAGCTTTCTTT. Its translation is CASSLYRDVGTEAFF.